This T cell receptor beta chain was sequenced in a study of PD-1 blockade in classical Hodgkin lymphoma. Study-level findings and limits: By C4D1, CD4+ diversity increased significantly, especially in complete responders.

This table comes from immunoSEQ multiplex PCR, and its TCRdb copy is limited to in-frame clones, with some not included. The sample lists about 13,000 clones; roughly 77% were seen once. About this clone itself: Its target is not known.

Relapse after autologous stem cell transplantation occurred in every patient, and brentuximab vedotin exposure varied. Germline V gene lookup returns CDR1 SGHRS and CDR2 YFSETQ. J was trimmed by 0 bases and V by 4 bases; bases with no gene match: 10. The CDR3 is made up of 17 amino acids. This chain connects TRBV5-1 to TRBJ2-7; 10 nucleotides line up with TRBD1. The receptor's source is a human donor with classical Hodgkin lymphoma. The sequencing here drew on peripheral blood mononuclear cells (PBMCs), taken at baseline. In DNA, the CDR3 is TGCGCCAGCAGCCCAATGACAGGGGGCCTAATCTCCTACGAGCAGTACTTC. It encodes CASSPMTGGLISYEQYF.